Sequencing of this T cell receptor (beta chain) was carried out in a study of T cell responses to AZD1222 COVID-19 vaccine. Of note for this clone: Antigen: not known.

The study, taken as a whole, reports: Donors were largely white British and mainly female; clonal diversity was possibly underestimated. Across spike, vaccine-associated CD4 TCRs were found, dominant at 160-218 and 743-854. Reports indicate that nearly half of spike-specific TCRs are directed at unmutated variant regions. Spike-specific TCR breadth and depth went up after people got two AZD1222 doses.

Generated by immunoSEQ multiplex PCR, the TCRdb table keeps only in-frame clones and is missing some. The table records more than 100,000 clones, 80% to 90% of them present only once. J gave up 4 bases and V 1 base, and 10 bases lay outside the gene matches. This CDR3 region has 16 residues. Looked up from germline, CDR1 is SGHRS and CDR2 is YFSETQ. The sequencing here drew on peripheral blood, taken on day 0 of AZD1222 vaccination. The TCR was taken from an adult in good health. The rearrangement uses TRBV5-1 and TRBJ1-2; TRBD1 matches 7 bases. Here the CDR3 reads CASSLSGTADPYGYTF. CDR3 bases: TGCGCCAGCAGCTTGTCCGGGACAGCGGACCCCTATGGCTACACCTTC.